This T cell receptor (beta chain) was sequenced for a study of T cells in Graves' hyperthyroidism and ophthalmopathy (dated by TCRdb to about 2019). Background on the whole study: Peripheral blood samples were taken at the time of initial diagnosis, prior to any treatment. To identify distinguishing TCR V-J signatures, a discovery cohort of about 100 patients was used, comprising approximately 40 with Graves' ophthalmopathy and 55 to 65 with stable Graves' hyperthyroidism. An independent validation cohort of 18 to 20 hyperthyroidism patients and approximately 17 patients who later progressed to ophthalmopathy tested prospective prediction of ophthalmopathy. The roughly 94 discovery patients were randomly divided into training and test sets at a 7:3 ratio. In about 6 Graves' hyperthyroidism patients, the study also compared T-cell repertoires from thyroid tissue with T-cell repertoires from blood. Following sampling, methimazole starting at 30 mg daily was given to hyperthyroidism patients, and high-dose intravenous methylprednisolone was given to ophthalmopathy patients. TCR Vbeta CDR3 sequencing of approximately 140 peripheral blood samples (43 ophthalmopathy, about 74 hyperthyroidism and some 17 progressor patients) is reported in the paper. Study-level results and caveats: A 13 V-J signature model separated ophthalmopathy from stable hyperthyroidism, with around 91% sensitivity and 81.08% specificity in cross-validation and 80%/75% in testing. Sample size was not statistically predetermined, and blinding of investigators to group allocation was not performed. In validation, the model predicted progression to ophthalmopathy with 55% to 71% sensitivity and 72% to 75% specificity, a median of around 6.6 months before onset. Blood samples also contained most of the expanded thyroid clonotypes (frequency above 0.001), which suggests that blood repertoires may reflect thyroid immune responses.

Worth noting for this clonotype: It has no known antigen specificity. The sample holds no much larger clone one base away, and base qualities are not on file.

TCR beta CDR3 regions were amplified from RNA transcripts. The TCR CDR3 was subjected to a first round of RT-PCR using the HTBI primer set and the Qiagen OneStep RT-PCR kit. A second multiplex PCR round built the libraries, followed by size selection and purification. Libraries were sequenced paired-end with 100 bp reads on an Illumina HiSeq2000. In the paper's pipeline: SOAPnuke was used to process the raw data, with reads discarded if the reads contained adapters or uncalled bases, had a mean Phred below 15, or lacked an exact constant-primer or identifier match. High-quality paired reads were merged using COPE v1.2.5, and each unique nucleotide sequence was defined as a clonotype. Clonotypes were aligned to IMGT TRBV, TRBD and TRBJ reference segments using MiTCR v1.1. The analysis was restricted to V-J combinations with a frequency above 0.0001, which together covered just over 98% of the repertoires. A TCS score was defined as the ratio between F50 (clonal expansion) and ExV (chaos), using BLOSUM62-based TCRdist between CDR3 peptides within each V-J. Welch's t-statistics and random forest reduced 514 V-J features to 10 to 15, which were used in a naive Bayes classifier (R e1071). TCRdb reran the public reads through fastp at Q25 and MiXCR, keeping productive beta chains. When rows share a CDR3 protein, they turn into one entry using the most common DNA and genes. It is TCRdb's table, rather than the study itself, that gives the V and J calls and clone size. This sample is represented by a few hundred thousand distinct CDR3 sequences; approximately 14% of them were singletons. In total, the top ten clones hold about an eighth of the sample.

Hyperthyroidism patients were aged 18 to 65 years and newly diagnosed, with disease duration of less than 2 months. The study excluded patients with uncontrolled infections, other autoimmune diseases, pregnancy or lactation. Clinical symptoms, serum thyroxine and TRAb, thyroid ultrasound, and orbital computed tomography formed the basis for the diagnoses. Blood from progressor patients was collected at the time of first diagnosis with hyperthyroidism, before any ophthalmopathy symptoms had appeared. PBMCs were separated from approximately 9.9 ml of fresh peripheral blood using Ficoll-Paque density gradient centrifugation. Progressor patients were initially diagnosed with Graves' hyperthyroidism and developed ophthalmopathy during follow-up. Total RNA was extracted with Trizol reagent, and quality was checked on an Agilent 2100 Bioanalyzer. CDR1 and CDR2 (LNHDA, SQIVND) derive from the germline V gene (reference sequence). V loses 4 bases at its end and J loses 6 bases; junction bases beyond the gene matches: 3. Including cysteine and phenylalanine, the CDR3 has 13 amino acids. Only the CDR3 DNA stays, 39 bases, in frame from base 1.

This chain is built from TRBV19 and TRBJ2-1; 7 middle bases align to TRBD2. Sample: blood. The TCR comes from a woman aged 35 to 49 with Graves' hyperthyroidism that later progressed to Graves' ophthalmopathy. The CDR3 has the sequence CASSKTSFNEQFF. The sequence in DNA is TGTGCCAGTAGTAAGACTAGCTTCAATGAGCAGTTCTTC.